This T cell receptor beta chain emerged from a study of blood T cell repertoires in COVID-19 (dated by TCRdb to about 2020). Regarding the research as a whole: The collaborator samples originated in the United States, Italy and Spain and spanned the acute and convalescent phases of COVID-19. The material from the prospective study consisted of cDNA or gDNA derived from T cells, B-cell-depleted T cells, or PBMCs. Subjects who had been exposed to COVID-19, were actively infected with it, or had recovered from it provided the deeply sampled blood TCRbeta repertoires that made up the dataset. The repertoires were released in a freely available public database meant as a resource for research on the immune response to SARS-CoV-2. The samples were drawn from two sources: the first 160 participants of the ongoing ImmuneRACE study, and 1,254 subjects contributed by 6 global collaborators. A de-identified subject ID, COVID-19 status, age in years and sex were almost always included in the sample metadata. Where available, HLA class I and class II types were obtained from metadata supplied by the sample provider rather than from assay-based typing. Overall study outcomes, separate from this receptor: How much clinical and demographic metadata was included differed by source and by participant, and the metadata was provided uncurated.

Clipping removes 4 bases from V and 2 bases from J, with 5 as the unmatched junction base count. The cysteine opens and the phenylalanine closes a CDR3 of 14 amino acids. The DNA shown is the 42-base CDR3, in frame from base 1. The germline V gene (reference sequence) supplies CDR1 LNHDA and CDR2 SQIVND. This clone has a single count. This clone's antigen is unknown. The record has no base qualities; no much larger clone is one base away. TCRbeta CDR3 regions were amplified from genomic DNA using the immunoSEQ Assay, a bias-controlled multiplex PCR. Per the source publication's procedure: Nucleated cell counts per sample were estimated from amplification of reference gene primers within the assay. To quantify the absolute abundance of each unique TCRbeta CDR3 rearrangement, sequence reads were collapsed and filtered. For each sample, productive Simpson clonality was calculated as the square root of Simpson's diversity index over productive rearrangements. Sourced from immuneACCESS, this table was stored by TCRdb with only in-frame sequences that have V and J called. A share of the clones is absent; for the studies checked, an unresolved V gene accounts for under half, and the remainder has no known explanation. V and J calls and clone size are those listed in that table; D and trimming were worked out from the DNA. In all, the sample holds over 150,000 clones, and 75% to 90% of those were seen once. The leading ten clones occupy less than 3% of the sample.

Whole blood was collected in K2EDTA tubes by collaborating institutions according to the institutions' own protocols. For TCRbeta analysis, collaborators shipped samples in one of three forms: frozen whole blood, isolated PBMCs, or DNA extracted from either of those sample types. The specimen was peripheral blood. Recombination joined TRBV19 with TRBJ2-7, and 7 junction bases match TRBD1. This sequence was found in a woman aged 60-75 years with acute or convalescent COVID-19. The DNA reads TGTGCCAGTAGTAAGGGACAGCCCACCTACGAGCAGTACTTC. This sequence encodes CASSKGQPTYEQYF.